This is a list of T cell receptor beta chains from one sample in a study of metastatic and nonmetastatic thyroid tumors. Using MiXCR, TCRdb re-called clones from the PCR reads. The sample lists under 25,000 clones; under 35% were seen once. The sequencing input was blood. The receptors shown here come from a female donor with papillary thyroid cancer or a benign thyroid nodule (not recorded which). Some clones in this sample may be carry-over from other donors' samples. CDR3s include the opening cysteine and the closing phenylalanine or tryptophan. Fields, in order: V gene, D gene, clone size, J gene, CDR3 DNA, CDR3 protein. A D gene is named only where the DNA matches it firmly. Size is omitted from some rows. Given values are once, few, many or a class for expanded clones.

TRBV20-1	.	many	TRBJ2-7	TGCAGTGCTAGAGATAAAGGGAACTCCTACGAGCAGTACTTC	CSARDKGNSYEQYF
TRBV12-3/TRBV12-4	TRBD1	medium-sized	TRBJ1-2	TGTGCCAGCAGTACCACCGGGACAGGGTACGGCTACACCTTC	CASSTTGTGYGYTF
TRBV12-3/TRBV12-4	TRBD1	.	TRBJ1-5	TGTGCCAGCAGTTTAGGACAGGGTCTAAATCAGCCCCAGCATTTT	CASSLGQGLNQPQHF
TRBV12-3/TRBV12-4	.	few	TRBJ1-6	TGTGCCAGCAGTGGAAGGGCTGGTAATTCACCCCTCCACTTT	CASSGRAGNSPLHF
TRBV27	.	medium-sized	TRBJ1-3	TGTGCCAGCAGCTTAGGGGTCCCGCTCTCTGGAAACACCATATATTTT	CASSLGVPLSGNTIYF
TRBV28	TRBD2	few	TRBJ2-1	TGTGCCAGCACCCCCGCCGGACTAGCGGGAGGCATAGGGTTCTTC	CASTPAGLAGGIGFF
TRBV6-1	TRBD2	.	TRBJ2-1	TGTGCCAGCAGCCCCGGGACTAGCAATGAGCAGTTCTTC	CASSPGTSNEQFF
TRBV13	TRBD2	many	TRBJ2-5	TGTGCCAGCAGCTCACGGACTAGCGGGAGAGTCGAGACCCAGTACTTC	CASSSRTSGRVETQYF
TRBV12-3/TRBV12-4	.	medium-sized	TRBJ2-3	TGTGCCAGCAGTTTAACACAGAGCACAGATACGCAGTATTTT	CASSLTQSTDTQYF
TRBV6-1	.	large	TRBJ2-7	TGTGCCAGCGAGGCGTCTAATTACGAGCAGTACTTC	CASEASNYEQYF
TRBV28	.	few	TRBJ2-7	TGTGCCAGCACGTTAACCAGGAGCTCCTACGAGCAGTACTTC	CASTLTRSSYEQYF
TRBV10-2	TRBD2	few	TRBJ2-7	TGCGCCAGCAGACCGGGACTAGTAACCTACGAGCAGTACTTC	CASRPGLVTYEQYF
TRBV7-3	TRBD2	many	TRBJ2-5	TGTGCCAGCAGCGCCCAAGCGGGAGGGAACCAAGAGACCCAGTACTTC	CASSAQAGGNQETQYF
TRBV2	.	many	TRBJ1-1	TGTGCCAGCAACGTCCAGCCGAACACTGAAGCTTTCTTT	CASNVQPNTEAFF
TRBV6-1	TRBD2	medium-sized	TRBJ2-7	TGTGCCAGCATCGGACGAAGTGCGGGAGTCGTTAACGAGCAGTACTTC	CASIGRSAGVVNEQYF
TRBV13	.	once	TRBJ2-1	TGTGCCAGCAGCCCCCGGGACATCCATGAGCAGTTCTTC	CASSPRDIHEQFF
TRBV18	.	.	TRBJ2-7	TGTGCCAGCTCACCAGGGACACTTGTGGAGCAGTACTTC	CASSPGTLVEQYF
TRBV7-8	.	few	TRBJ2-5	TGTGCCAGCAGCTCGGGGGAAGAGACCCAGTACTTC	CASSSGEETQYF
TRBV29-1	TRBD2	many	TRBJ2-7	TGCAGCGTTGAGGGGACTAGCGGAGACCTTTACGAGCAGTACTTC	CSVEGTSGDLYEQYF
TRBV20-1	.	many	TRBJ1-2	TGCAGTGCACCCGCCGGGGGGGCGTTTGTCTACACCTTC	CSAPAGGAFVYTF
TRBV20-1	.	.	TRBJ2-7	TGCAGTGGGTTAGAGGGGGCTAGCGGATTCTACGAGCAGTACTTC	CSGLEGASGFYEQYF
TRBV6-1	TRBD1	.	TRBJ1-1	TGTGCCAGCAGTCGACCTCAGACAGGGGGCGTCCCTGAAGCTTTCTTT	CASSRPQTGGVPEAFF
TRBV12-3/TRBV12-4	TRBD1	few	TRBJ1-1	TGTGCCAGCACCAACCTTACTCCGGGACAGTACATGAACACTGAAGCTTTCTTT	CASTNLTPGQYMNTEAFF
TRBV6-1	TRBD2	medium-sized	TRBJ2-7	TGTGCCAGCAGTGAAGCGCAGATTGGACTAGCGGGAGGCTACGAGCAGTACTTC	CASSEAQIGLAGGYEQYF
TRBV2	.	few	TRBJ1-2	TGTGCCAGCAGTGAATCCGGGGAGGATGGCTACACCTTC	CASSESGEDGYTF
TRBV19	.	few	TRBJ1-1	TGTGCCAGCAGACACCTGAACACTGAAGCTTTCTTT	CASRHLNTEAFF
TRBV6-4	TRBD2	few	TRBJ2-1	TGTGCCAGCACCTCTACTAGCGGGGATTACAATGAGCAGTTCTTC	CASTSTSGDYNEQFF
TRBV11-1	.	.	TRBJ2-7	TGTGCCAGCAGCCTCAGCGGCTCCTACGAGCAGTACTTC	CASSLSGSYEQYF
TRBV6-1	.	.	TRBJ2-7	TGTGCCAGCAGTACGTGGGGGCACGAGCAGTACTTC	CASSTWGHEQYF
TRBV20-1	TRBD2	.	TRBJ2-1	TGCAGTGCTTGGAGTCCAGCGGGAGACAATGAGCAGTTCTTC	CSAWSPAGDNEQFF
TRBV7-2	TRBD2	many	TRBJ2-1	TGTGCCAGCAGCTTTCTAGCGGCGAGCTCCTACAATGAGCAGTTCTTC	CASSFLAASSYNEQFF
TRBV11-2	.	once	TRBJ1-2	TGTGCCAGCAGCTTCGTAGCGGGACAATATGGCTACACCTTC	CASSFVAGQYGYTF